The next 9 T cell receptor beta chains were all read from a single sample in a study of tumor-infiltrating lymphocytes in primary liver carcinoma (TCRdb year 2017). Blood RNA was extracted from unsorted whole blood with TRIzol reagent; germline DNA came from the DNeasy Blood & Tissue kit. The sample was run on an Illumina HiSeq 2500. Starting from 500 to 600 ng total RNA, TCRbeta-specific cDNA was produced by reverse transcription with a constant-region primer and ProtoScript II reverse transcriptase. Construction of the TCRbeta libraries relied on three nested rounds of multiplex PCR, following a slightly modified ARM-PCR procedure. Multiplex TRBV1-TRBV30 forward primers and a Cbeta reverse primer were used in the first two PCR rounds, each of which was run for around 9 cycles. Starting from the raw public reads, TCRdb applied fastp trimming at Q25, assembled clones with MiXCR and retained in-frame beta chains. One record per CDR3 amino acid sequence lists the most common genes and DNA. The sample contains hundreds of thousands of distinct CDR3 sequences, 65% of them found a single time. The top ten clones comprise more than 8.5% of the sample.

The specimen was peripheral blood. These receptors were obtained from a man aged 35 to 55 with primary liver carcinoma and hepatitis B virus infection.

This clonotype was seen ten or more times. Written as DNA, the CDR3 is TGTGCCAGCAGTGTTCCCGCGGGGGCTAATGAGCAGTTCTTC. Amino acids: CASSVPAGANEQFF. The V call is TRBV6-1, the J call TRBJ2-1, with D possibly matching TRBD2 (7 bases). The V end was cut by 4 bases, the J end by 7 bases, with 14 bases between. The CDR3 loop spans 14 amino acids. Germline CDR1 is MNHNS and CDR2 is SASEGT.

The sample holds many counts of this clonotype. This rearrangement joins TRBV29-1 to TRBJ2-7, with TRBD1 matching over 7 bases. After removal of 4 bases from V and 0 bases from J, the junction contained 6 bases not matched to a gene. CDR3 length equals 14 residues. The germline V gene has CDR1 SQVTM and CDR2 ANQGSEA. The CDR3 loop is CSVVGQWSSYEQYF. The CDR3 coding sequence is TGCAGCGTTGTGGGACAGTGGAGCTCCTACGAGCAGTACTTC.

This chain connects TRBV7-9 to TRBJ2-1, with D possibly being TRBD1 (6 bases). The germline gives CDR1 SEHNR, CDR2 FQNEAQ (reference sequence). V was trimmed by 1 base and J by 10 bases, leaving 14 bases between them. The CDR3 loop spans 14 amino acids. The CDR3: CASSLGGPEGEQFF. CDR3 DNA: TGTGCCAGCAGCTTAGGGGGGCCAGAGGGCGAGCAGTTCTTC.

About this clonotype: With a much larger clone just one base away, this may be a read error. This chain joins TRBV6-2 or TRBV6-3 and TRBJ2-1; D is perhaps TRBD2 (6 bases). V lost 10 bases and J lost 10, with 17 bases in between. Looked up from germline, CDR1 is MNHEY and CDR2 is SVGEGT. The length of the CDR3 is 12 residues. The CDR3 reads CANRPRDFEQFF. As DNA, the CDR3 is TGTGCCAACAGGCCCAGGGACTTCGAGCAGTTCTTC.

Points on this clonotype: One junction end disagrees with the germline gene, perhaps due to a read error. The V gene is TRBV12-3 or TRBV12-4, the J gene TRBJ2-1; D unresolved. The CDR3 is 14 residues long. The CDR3, as DNA: TGTGCCAGTAGTTTCGGTACAGCCAACAATGAGCAGTTCTTC. Amino acids: CASSFGTANNEQFF.

Points on this clonotype: This may be a read error, as it is one base from a much larger clone. Here the CDR3 DNA reads TGTACCAGCAGCCATAAACAATTGGGGAATTACAATGAGCAGTTCTTC. Translation gives CTSSHKQLGNYNEQFF. The rearrangement joins TRBV14 to TRBJ2-1; D is uncertain. The CDR3 covers 16 residues. In germline, CDR1 is SGHDN, CDR2 FVKESK.

Concerning this clonotype itself: It may be a read error: a sequence one base away is much more abundant. Lacking the conserved final phenylalanine or tryptophan, this CDR3 likely reflects a read error. The chain couples TRBV6-2 or TRBV6-3 to TRBJ2-3; TRBD2 aligns across 8 bases. CDR1 and CDR2 (germline): MNHEY, SVGEGT. The junction had 17 bases not matched to a gene; V was cut back by 6 bases and J by 9 bases. The CDR3 contains 16 residues. CDR3 loop: CASSHPEGAGEMTQYL. The CDR3 nucleotides are TGTGCCAGCAGCCACCCTGAGGGAGCGGGAGAGATGACGCAGTATTTG.

This clonotype was found a few times. This sequence joins TRBV12-3 or TRBV12-4 and TRBJ1-3, with no clear D. CDR3 size: 11 residues. Trimming took 3 bases from V and 3 from J, leaving 0 bases between them. Here the CDR3 DNA reads TGTGCCAGCAGTTTTGGAAACACCATATATTTT. This sequence encodes CASSFGNTIYF.

In this sample, this clonotype turned up once. Since a much larger clone is just one base distant, this may be a read error. The V gene is TRBV4-2, the J gene TRBJ2-1, with 11 bases lining up with TRBD2. This CDR3 region has 17 residues. Germline CDR1 is LGHNA and CDR2 is YNFKEQ. CDR3 region: CVSSQDPPSGGYNEQFF. CDR3 bases: TGTGTCAGCAGCCAAGATCCTCCTAGCGGGGGGTACAATGAGCAGTTCTTC.